The 30 T cell receptor beta chains reported below all come from one sample, sequenced in a study of T cells after somatic rescue of genetic block. The data were produced by immunoSEQ multiplex PCR, yet TCRdb's version contains in-frame clones alone and is incomplete. The table shows tens of thousands of clones, with roughly nine tenths occurring only once. The sequencing sample was made of peripheral blood mononuclear cells (PBMCs). These receptors originate from a man aged 35-49 years.

The genes are TRBV6-6 and TRBJ1-6; maybe TRBD1 (6 bases). From germline, CDR1 is MNHNY and CDR2 SVGAGI (reference sequence). The CDR3 extends over 16 amino acids. V lost 7 bases and J 6 bases, leaving 19 bases between the germline ends. The CDR3 DNA sequence: TGTGCCAGCAAGGAAGGCAGGAAAGGGGGTAATTCACCCCTCCACTTT. Translating it yields CASKEGRKGGNSPLHF.

The chain employs TRBV7-9 and TRBJ2-3; D possibly corresponds to TRBD1 (5 bases). Germline V gene data show CDR1 as SEHNR and CDR2 as FQNEAQ (reference sequence). The CDR3 has 16 amino acids. The V gene lost 5 bases and the J gene lost 2 bases, with 17 bases spanning the gap. Written as DNA, the CDR3 is TGTGCCAGCAGCCCTGTTGGTGGGGCCTACACAGATACGCAGTATTTT. Translated: CASSPVGGAYTDTQYF.

CDR3 sequence (DNA): TGCGCCAGCAGCTTGGGAGGGACTACCACAGATACGCAGTATTTT. This encodes CASSLGGTTTDTQYF. V gene TRBV5-1 combines with J gene TRBJ2-3; 7 nucleotides agree with TRBD2. CDR3 length equals 15 residues. Germline V gene lookup returns CDR1 SGHRS and CDR2 YFSETQ. After removal of 0 bases from V and 2 bases from J, the junction contained 3 bases not matched to a gene. Complete variable domain (other parts from reference TRBV5-1 and TRBJ2-3): KAGVTQTPRYLIKTRGQQVTLSCSPISGHRSVSWYQQTPGQGLQFLFEYFSETQRNKGNFPGRFSGRQFSNSRSEMNVSTLELGDSALYLCASSLGGTTTDTQYFGPGTRLTVL.

The CDR3 sequence is CASSYSPQGSMGGYTF. The DNA for the CDR3 is TGTGCCAGCAGTTACTCGCCACAGGGTTCTATGGGGGGCTACACCTTC. This chain links TRBV6-5 with TRBJ1-2, with D tentatively TRBD1 (6 bases). Germline CDR1 is MNHEY and CDR2 is SVGAGI. The V end lost 0 bases, the J end lost 8 bases, and 19 bases lay between the germline ends. The CDR3 runs 16 residues.

The rearrangement links TRBV19 to TRBJ1-5; D is perhaps TRBD1 (6 bases). This CDR3 spans 13 amino acids. V was shortened by 6 bases and J by 3 bases, with 9 bases between the two germline ends. Germline loops: CDR1 LNHDA, CDR2 SQIVND (reference sequence). The CDR3 protein is CASSHRDNQPQHF. The DNA for the CDR3 is TGTGCCAGTAGCCACAGGGACAATCAGCCCCAGCATTTT.

The gene calls are TRBV9 and TRBJ2-5; tentatively, D is TRBD2 (6 bases). Trimming took 0 bases from V and 2 from J, leaving 14 bases between them. Germline V lookup: CDR1 SGDLS, CDR2 YYNGEE. This CDR3 is built from 16 residues. The CDR3 DNA reads TGTGCCAGCAGCGTAGGGGCTAGCGATTGGCAAGAGACCCAGTACTTC. Translation: CASSVGASDWQETQYF.

The genes are TRBV16 and TRBJ2-1; D gene uncertain. The CDR3 is 14 amino acids. Germline values: CDR1 KGHSY, CDR2 FQNENV. Deletions cut 2 bases from V and 3 bases from J, with 8 bases between. The CDR3 DNA follows: TGTGCCAGCAGCCAAACGTCCCTCTACAATGAGCAGTTCTTC. It yields the protein CASSQTSLYNEQFF. Using reference TRBV16 and TRBJ2-1 for the parts outside the CDR3, the full variable domain is GEEVAQTPKHLVRGEGQKAKLYCAPIKGHSYVFWYQQVLKNEFKFLISFQNENVFDETGMPKERFSAKCLPNSPCSLEIQATKLEDSAVYFCASSQTSLYNEQFFGPGTRLTVL.

DNA of the CDR3: TGTGCCAGCCGGGACAGGGGGCGGGACGAGCAGTACTTC. Its protein is CASRDRGRDEQYF. The chain is built from TRBV6-1 and TRBJ2-7; 12 bases are a match to TRBD1. Trimming cost V 8 bases and J 5 bases; bases outside gene matches: 4. The CDR3 is 13 amino acids. Per germline, CDR1 MNHNS and CDR2 SASEGT.

V and J are TRBV4-1 and TRBJ2-7, with TRBD1 matching 7 bases. The CDR3 spans 15 residues. After removal of 3 bases from V and 5 bases from J, the junction contained 10 bases not matched to a gene. CDR1 is MGHRA and CDR2 is YSYEKL in the germline V gene. The chain's CDR3 is CASSQTGQPLDEQYF. CDR3 sequence (DNA): TGCGCCAGCAGCCAGACGGGACAGCCACTTGACGAGCAGTACTTC.

The chain links TRBV7-9 to TRBJ2-3; D is ambiguous. V was shortened by 3 bases and J by 5 bases, with 6 bases between the two germline ends. The CDR3 consists of 12 residues. Germline-derived CDR1 and CDR2 are SEHNR and FQNEAQ (reference sequence). CDR3 nucleotides: TGTGCCAGCAGCTTCGACTTAGATACGCAGTATTTT. Its protein product is CASSFDLDTQYF.

This sequence joins TRBV4-1 and TRBJ2-1, with 8 positions matching TRBD1. CDR1 is MGHRA, CDR2 YSYEKL, per germline. After removal of 3 bases from V and 6 bases from J, the junction contained 13 bases not matched to a gene. The length of the CDR3 is 17 residues. The CDR3 bases are TGCGCCAGCAGCCAGCCAGGACAGGGAAGGAGTCTCAATGAGCAGTTCTTC. Residues: CASSQPGQGRSLNEQFF.

V and J are TRBV11-3 and TRBJ2-5, with D perhaps TRBD1 or TRBD2 (5 bases each). V was clipped by 4 bases and J by 4 bases, with 10 bases between them. Germline-derived CDR1 and CDR2 are SGHNT and YENEEA. The length of the CDR3 is 13 residues. The CDR3 sequence: CASSSGPGETQYF. CDR3 coding DNA: TGTGCCAGCAGCTCGGGACCAGGAGAGACCCAGTACTTC.

This sequence joins TRBV10-2 and TRBJ2-3; 9 bases map to TRBD1. This CDR3 has 15 residues. The V gene end was trimmed by 5 bases and the J gene end by 4 bases; junction bases not matched to a gene: 7. Germline-derived CDR1 and CDR2 are WSHSY and SAAADI. The CDR3 protein is CASSPGQGIPDTQYF. Here the CDR3 DNA reads TGCGCCAGCAGTCCGGGACAGGGTATTCCAGATACGCAGTATTTT.

The chain is built from TRBV4-2 and TRBJ2-3; D ambiguous. CDR1 is LGHNA, CDR2 YNFKEQ, per germline. Trimming shortened V by 0 bases and J by 4 bases, and 14 bases separated the two germline ends. The CDR3 runs to 16 residues. The CDR3 nucleotides read TGTGCCAGCAGCCAAGACTGGCCCACTGGGGCAGATACGCAGTATTTT. Translation: CASSQDWPTGADTQYF.

The sample holds a few counts of this clone. The rearrangement joins TRBV28 to TRBJ1-1; perhaps TRBD1 as D (6 bases). CDR3 length: 14 residues. CDR1 MDHEN and CDR2 SYDVKM come from the germline V gene. The V and J ends lost 5 bases and 5 bases respectively, with 15 bases between them. For the CDR3, the DNA is TGTGCCAGCAGTCCCACGGGGGGCTTGACTGAAGCTTTCTTT. Protein sequence: CASSPTGGLTEAFF. Combining the CDR3 with reference TRBV28 and TRBJ1-1 gives the whole variable domain DVKVTQSSRYLVKRTGEKVFLECVQDMDHENMFWYRQDPGLGLRLIYFSYDVKMKEKGDIPEGYSVSREKKERFSLILESASTNQTSMYLCASSPTGGLTEAFFGQGTRLTVV.

This sequence joins TRBV7-2 and TRBJ2-3; 9 nucleotides align to TRBD2. CDR3 length: 17 residues. The ends lost 1 base at V and 3 bases at J; junction bases unmatched: 8. Per germline, CDR1 SGHTA and CDR2 FQGNSA. Written as DNA, the CDR3 is TGTGCCAGCAGCTTAGTCACCCTAGCGGGGATGACAGATACGCAGTATTTT. Translated: CASSLVTLAGMTDTQYF.

The CDR3 DNA sequence: TGCGCCAGCAGCCGGGACACAGGCTCCTACGAGCAGTACTTC. Amino acids: CASSRDTGSYEQYF. This chain uses TRBV5-1 with TRBJ2-7, with D possibly matching TRBD1 (6 bases). The length of the CDR3 is 14 residues. Germline CDR1 SGHRS, CDR2 YFSETQ. V gave up 4 bases and J gave up 0 bases, with 11 bases separating them.

The chain recombines TRBV10-3 with TRBJ2-7; D ambiguous. With 2 bases removed from V and 7 bases from J, the gap between germline ends came to 6 bases. Germline V gene data show CDR1 as ENHRY and CDR2 as SYGVKD. The CDR3 is 11 amino acids. The CDR3 sequence: CAISEEVEQYF. The CDR3 region has the DNA TGTGCCATCAGTGAGGAGGTTGAGCAGTACTTC.

This clone was recorded only once. The chain recombines TRBV28 with TRBJ2-1; 10 bases fit TRBD2. The germline CDR1 and CDR2 sequences are MDHEN and SYDVKM. The trim removed 8 bases at V and 8 bases at J, leaving 15 bases unmatched. The CDR3 has 16 amino acids. CDR3 sequence reads: CASWTSGPKNEYEQFF. Here the CDR3 DNA reads TGTGCCAGCTGGACTAGCGGCCCAAAAAATGAATATGAGCAGTTCTTC.

J is TRBJ1-6 and V is TRBV11-3; D ambiguous. Trimming removed 0 bases from V and 7 bases from J, with 4 bases in between. Germline lookup yields CDR1 SGHNT and CDR2 YENEEA. The CDR3 is 13 amino acids. The CDR3 sequence is CASSLETNSPLHF. The CDR3 DNA reads as TGTGCCAGCAGCTTAGAAACGAATTCACCCCTCCACTTT.

The J gene is TRBJ1-2, the V gene TRBV4-1, with D possibly being TRBD1 (5 bases). The CDR3 runs 15 residues. Germline assignment: CDR1 MGHRA and CDR2 YSYEKL. The V gene lost 3 bases and the J gene lost 8 bases, with 19 bases spanning the gap. The DNA for the CDR3 is TGCGCCAGCAGCCAGGCACGACAGAAGGCGGTGGGCTACACCTTC. Encoded protein: CASSQARQKAVGYTF.

V is TRBV4-1 and J is TRBJ2-3; D tentatively fits TRBD1 or TRBD2 (6 bases each). Per germline, CDR1 MGHRA and CDR2 YSYEKL. The ends were cut back, 0 bases at V and 5 bases at J, with 15 bases in the middle. This CDR3 spans 16 amino acids. The DNA of the CDR3 is TGCGCCAGCAGCCAAGATCCTCGGGGGCGCGTAGATACGCAGTATTTT. Its translation: CASSQDPRGRVDTQYF.

This chain uses TRBV4-1 with TRBJ2-1; the match to TRBD1 covers 9 bases. Germline assignment: CDR1 MGHRA and CDR2 YSYEKL. Germline trimming cut 7 bases from V and 2 bases from J; bases unmatched to any gene: 12. CDR3 length: 17 amino acids. The DNA for the CDR3 is TGCGCCAGCACAGGACAGGGGACGCATACTCCCTACAATGAGCAGTTCTTC. Translated: CASTGQGTHTPYNEQFF.

The chain carries TRBV5-8 and TRBJ1-1; weak D call: TRBD1 (5 bases). V dropped 0 bases and J dropped 6 bases, with 15 bases sitting between them. Germline assignment: CDR1 SGHTS and CDR2 YDEGEE. This CDR3 region has 15 residues. The CDR3: CASSLASGGIAEAFF. CDR3 DNA sequence: TGTGCCAGCAGCTTGGCCTCGGGGGGTATCGCTGAAGCTTTCTTT.

This clone has just a few counts. The rearrangement joins TRBV28 to TRBJ2-7; D may correspond to TRBD1 or TRBD2 (5 bases each). The ends were cut back, 4 bases at V and 3 bases at J, with 16 bases in the middle. Germline V gene lookup returns CDR1 MDHEN and CDR2 SYDVKM. This CDR3 region has 15 residues. CDR3 sequence reads: CASSSPGTVSYEQYF. CDR3 DNA sequence: TGTGCCAGCAGTTCCCCTGGGACCGTAAGCTACGAGCAGTACTTC.

The chain recombines TRBV6-6 with TRBJ2-7; a possible D gene is TRBD1 (6 bases). V lost 0 bases to trimming and J lost 5 bases, with 14 bases between them. Germline assignment: CDR1 MNHNY and CDR2 SVGAGI (reference sequence). The CDR3 contains 15 residues. The CDR3 region is CASSYSTGLVHEQYF. The CDR3 nucleotides are TGTGCCAGCAGTTACTCGACAGGATTAGTTCACGAGCAGTACTTC.

This chain joins TRBV28 and TRBJ2-7; maybe TRBD2 (5 bases). The CDR3 is 12 residues long. The germline V and J ends were trimmed by 6 bases and 8 bases, with 14 bases remaining between them. Germline values: CDR1 MDHEN, CDR2 SYDVKM. The CDR3 loop is CASSPGYSKQYF. The CDR3 DNA is TGTGCCAGCAGCCCGGGATATTCTAAGCAGTACTTC.

The CDR3 sequence is CASSLDPMGGTSGYEQYF. Here the CDR3 DNA reads TGTGCCAGCAGCTTAGACCCGATGGGCGGGACTAGCGGCTACGAGCAGTACTTC. This sequence joins TRBV7-6 and TRBJ2-7; TRBD2 matches 11 bases. V trimming: 1 base; J trimming: 3 bases; junction bases outside the gene matches: 11. Germline V CDR1 and CDR2: SGHVS, FNYEAQ. The CDR3 is 18 residues long.

The chain is built from TRBV9 and TRBJ2-2; TRBD2 agrees at 8 bases. Germline assignment: CDR1 SGDLS and CDR2 YYNGEE. The CDR3 length is 16 residues. With V trimmed by 4 bases and J by 3 bases, 8 bases remained unmatched. CDR3 in amino acids: CASSPRVAGYTGELFF. CDR3 coding DNA: TGTGCCAGCAGCCCCCGGGTAGCGGGGTACACCGGGGAGCTGTTTTTT.

This chain connects TRBV15 to TRBJ2-7; D is perhaps TRBD2 (6 bases). From germline, CDR1 is LNHNV and CDR2 YYDKDF (reference sequence). The CDR3 runs 15 residues. V was trimmed by 5 bases and J by 5 bases, leaving 19 bases between them. The chain's CDR3 is CATSLEPAGSHEQYF. The CDR3, as DNA: TGTGCCACCAGCCTTGAGCCTGCGGGAAGTCACGAGCAGTACTTC.